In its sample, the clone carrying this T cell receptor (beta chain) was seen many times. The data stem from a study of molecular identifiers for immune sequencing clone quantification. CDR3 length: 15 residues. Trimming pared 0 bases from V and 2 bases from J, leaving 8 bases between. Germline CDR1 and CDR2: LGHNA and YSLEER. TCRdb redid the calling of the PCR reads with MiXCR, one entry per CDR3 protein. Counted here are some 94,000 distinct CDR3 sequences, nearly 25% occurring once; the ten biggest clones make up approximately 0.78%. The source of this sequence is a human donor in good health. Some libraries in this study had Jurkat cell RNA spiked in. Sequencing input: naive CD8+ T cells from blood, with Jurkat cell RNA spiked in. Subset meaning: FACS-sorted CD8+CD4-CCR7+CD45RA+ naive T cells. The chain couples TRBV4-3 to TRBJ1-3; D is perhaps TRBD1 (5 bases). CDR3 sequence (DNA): TGCGCCAGCAGCCAAGATTCCAGGGCTGGAAACACCATATATTTT. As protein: CASSQDSRAGNTIYF.